This is a list of T cell receptor beta chains from one sample in a study of graft-versus-host responses after intestinal transplantation. No antigens are known for them. The assay was immunoSEQ multiplex PCR, and TCRdb's table has in-frame clones only and misses some. This table holds around 76,000 clones, roughly 94% found once. This material consisted of unstimulated CD8+ T cells sorted from spleen or lymph node cells, taken before intestinal transplant. These receptors originate from a human donor who received an intestinal transplant. Both conserved end residues are part of each CDR3. Fields, in order: J gene, V gene, clone size, D gene, CDR3 DNA, CDR3 protein. D genes are given only for firm matches. Not all rows give a size; the values are once, few, many and, for expanded clones, a class.

TRBJ1-2,TRBV5-1,few,TRBD1,TGCGCCAGCAGCGGGGCGGCAGGGGGCGAAAACTATGGCTACACCTTC,CASSGAAGGENYGYTF
TRBJ2-2,TRBV19,few,NA,TGTGCCAGTAGTCCCCTGGGCCAGCTGAACACCGGGGAGCTGTTTTTT,CASSPLGQLNTGELFF
TRBJ2-3,TRBV30,NA,NA,TGTGCCTGGAGCGGGGTAGGGCGGGATACGCAGTATTTT,CAWSGVGRDTQYF
TRBJ2-7,TRBV19,NA,NA,TGTGCCAGTAGTATCGTCGGGATCTTCGGGGAGCAGTACTTC,CASSIVGIFGEQYF
TRBJ2-7,TRBV4-1,NA,NA,TGCGCCAGCAGCCAAACAGGGATACCCATAATCCACGAGCAGTACTTC,CASSQTGIPIIHEQYF
TRBJ2-7,TRBV2,NA,TRBD2,TGTGCCAGCACCTTAGCGGGAGCGGTCTACGAGCAGTACTTC,CASTLAGAVYEQYF
TRBJ2-5,TRBV5-1,NA,TRBD1,TGCGCCAGCAGAGGAGACAGGGGTAGTGAGACCCAGTACTTC,CASRGDRGSETQYF
TRBJ2-7,TRBV5-1,once,NA,TGCGCCAGCAGCTTGGCAGGGGATGGGACCTACGAGCAGTACTTC,CASSLAGDGTYEQYF
TRBJ1-1,TRBV30,NA,NA,TGTGCCTGGGGTCCGGGCAGCACTGAAGCTTTCTTT,CAWGPGSTEAFF
TRBJ2-1,TRBV15,NA,NA,TGTGCCACCAGCCCCGCCCCTCACAATGAGCAGTTCTTC,CATSPAPHNEQFF
TRBJ1-1,TRBV5-4,NA,TRBD1,TGTGCCAGCAGCCCAGGGACAGCGATGAACACTGAAGCTTTCTTT,CASSPGTAMNTEAFF
TRBJ2-1,TRBV10-1,NA,TRBD2,TGCGCCAGCAGTGAGGATACTAGCGGGCCCGGGGAGTTCTTC,CASSEDTSGPGEFF
TRBJ1-1,TRBV29-1,NA,NA,TGCAGCGTGGGGACAATCACTGAAGCTTTCTTT,CSVGTITEAFF
TRBJ2-3,TRBV28,NA,TRBD1,TGTGCCAGCAGTTTATTAGGGACAGAAATTAGCACAGATACGCAGTATTTT,CASSLLGTEISTDTQYF
TRBJ1-2,TRBV7-8,NA,TRBD1,TGTGCCAGCAGCTTATATATCACCTCGGGACAGGGTCACTATGGCTACACCTTC,CASSLYITSGQGHYGYTF
TRBJ2-3,TRBV9,NA,TRBD2,TGTGCCAGCAGCGCGAGGGCGACTAGCGGGCCCACCACAGATACGCAGTATTTT,CASSARATSGPTTDTQYF
TRBJ1-5,TRBV25-1,NA,NA,TGTGCCAGCAGTAAGGGGAACAATCAGCCCCAGCATTTT,CASSKGNNQPQHF
TRBJ1-2,TRBV6-5,NA,NA,TGTGCCAGCATGCTGGACGGACGATTCTATGGCTACACCTTC,CASMLDGRFYGYTF